The 31 T cell receptor beta chains listed next were all sequenced from one sample in a study of blood T cells in healthy people across ages. Then a second PCR, running about 6 to 12 cycles, was carried out with a sample-barcoded 5' primer and a J-beta primer mix. One entry per CDR3 protein, called by TCRdb with MiXCR from the 5' RACE reads. The sample lists roughly 830,000 distinct CDR3 sequences, about 62% occurring once. The sample was blood. These receptors all stem from a man aged 25-45 years in good health.

The chain employs TRBV5-8 and TRBJ2-1, with D perhaps matching TRBD1 (6 bases). Germline CDR1 SGHTS, CDR2 YDEGEE. This CDR3 region has 13 residues. V lost 9 bases, J lost 6 bases, and 16 bases lay in between. CDR3 DNA: TGTGCCACCCATACAGGGTCGATCAATGAGCAGTTCTTC. It translates to CATHTGSINEQFF.

In this sample, this clonotype turned up once. The chain carries TRBV4-3 and TRBJ2-3, with 11 positions matching TRBD2. The CDR3 consists of 17 residues. V was pared by 0 bases and J by 7 bases, with 9 bases of the junction left unmatched. The V gene's germline CDR1 is LGHNA and CDR2 YSLEER. CDR3 protein: CASSQEATSGGLHTQYF. The CDR3 nucleotides read TGCGCCAGCAGCCAAGAGGCCACTAGCGGGGGTCTCCATACGCAGTATTTT.

The chain joins TRBV28 to TRBJ2-7; no clear D gene. Looked up from germline, CDR1 is MDHEN and CDR2 is SYDVKM. Between the trimmed V and J ends, which lost 3 bases and 2 bases, there was a span of 8 bases. This CDR3 contains 13 residues. CDR3 amino acids: CASSFYGPYEQYF. The CDR3 nucleotides read TGTGCCAGCAGTTTTTACGGACCCTACGAGCAGTACTTC.

This clonotype was observed a handful of times. The chain carries TRBV20-1 and TRBJ1-5; D gene uncertain. Trimming shortened V by 5 bases and J by 0 bases, and 8 bases separated the two germline ends. The length of the CDR3 is 13 residues. CDR1 is DFQATT and CDR2 is SNEGSKA in the germline V gene (reference sequence). The CDR3 DNA is TGCAGTGCTTTAGGTAATAGCAATCAGCCCCAGCATTTT. It translates to CSALGNSNQPQHF.

The CDR3 sequence: CAGQDGAQETQYF. For the CDR3, the DNA is TGTGCCGGACAGGACGGGGCTCAAGAGACCCAGTACTTC. V usage is TRBV30 and J usage is TRBJ2-5; 7 bases are shared with TRBD1. In germline, CDR1 is GTSNPN, CDR2 SVGIG (reference sequence). Trimming cost V 8 bases and J 2 bases; bases outside gene matches: 8. This CDR3 has 13 amino acids.

This clonotype was seen only a few times. V and J are TRBV3-1 and TRBJ2-1, with 7 positions matching TRBD1. Germline CDR1 reads LGHDT; CDR2 reads YNNKEL (reference sequence). V trimming: 0 bases; J trimming: 15 bases; junction bases outside the gene matches: 8. The CDR3 spans 13 residues. CDR3 region: CASSQEGRTGGFF. Written as DNA, the CDR3 is TGTGCCAGCAGCCAAGAGGGACGGACAGGAGGGTTCTTC.

This chain uses TRBV28 with TRBJ2-7, with 8 positions matching TRBD1. The ends lost 7 bases at V and 2 bases at J; junction bases unmatched: 7. CDR1 is MDHEN, CDR2 SYDVKM, per germline. CDR3 length equals 14 residues. The CDR3 nucleotides are TGTGCCAGCACCCACGGGACAGGAGCCTACGAGCAGTACTTC. This encodes CASTHGTGAYEQYF.

CDR3 region: CSAGDASYEQYF. The CDR3 DNA is TGCAGTGCTGGGGACGCCTCCTACGAGCAGTACTTC. The rearrangement uses TRBV20-1 and TRBJ2-7; D possibly matches TRBD1 or TRBD2 (5 bases each). Trimming pared 5 bases from V and 0 bases from J, leaving 8 bases between. The CDR3 consists of 12 residues. From germline, CDR1 is DFQATT and CDR2 SNEGSKA (reference sequence).

This clonotype was seen only a few times. The chain combines TRBV5-1 with TRBJ2-1; the D gene could be TRBD1 or TRBD2 (7 bases each). This CDR3 comprises 16 residues. Germline CDR1 SGHRS, CDR2 YFSETQ. V was cut by 4 bases and J by 3 bases, with 17 bases left in between. CDR3 sequence: CASSGRGGKGYNEQFF. CDR3 nucleotide sequence: TGCGCCAGCAGCGGCAGGGGGGGGAAGGGCTACAATGAGCAGTTCTTC.

The V gene is TRBV3-1, the J gene TRBJ2-7; D unclear. CDR3 length equals 15 residues. Germline V gives CDR1 LGHDT, CDR2 YNNKEL (reference sequence). V was clipped by 3 bases and J by 0 bases, with 12 bases between them. The CDR3 spells CASSHGGLSSYEQYF. The CDR3 bases are TGTGCCAGCAGCCATGGTGGATTAAGCTCCTACGAGCAGTACTTC.

This sequence joins TRBV3-1 and TRBJ2-1; D is perhaps TRBD2 (7 bases). Germline CDR1 reads LGHDT; CDR2 reads YNNKEL (reference sequence). This CDR3 has 17 residues. Trimming stripped 0 bases from V and 9 bases from J, with 21 bases between. The CDR3: CASSQDIAGAGGIEQFF. The CDR3 bases are TGTGCCAGCAGCCAAGATATCGCAGGGGCCGGGGGGATTGAGCAGTTCTTC.

The chain couples TRBV29-1 to TRBJ2-3, with D possibly called TRBD1 or TRBD2 (5 bases each). Germline assignment: CDR1 SQVTM and CDR2 ANQGSEA. Trimming removed 6 bases from V and 1 base from J, with 14 bases in between. The CDR3 consists of 14 residues. In DNA, the CDR3 is TGCAGCGTCGGGACGGTCGGGGGCACAGATACGCAGTATTTT. This sequence encodes CSVGTVGGTDTQYF.

The chain links TRBV30 to TRBJ2-6; the D is unclear. The germline V gene encodes CDR1 GTSNPN and CDR2 SVGIG (reference sequence). CDR3 length: 15 amino acids. The CDR3 DNA reads as TGTGCTTGTCATCGACGGACCTCTGGGGCCAACGTCCTGACTTTC. It yields the protein CACHRRTSGANVLTF.

The chain recombines TRBV9 with TRBJ2-4; TRBD2 matches 9 bases. V lost 0 bases, J lost 9 bases, and 7 bases stayed unmatched. CDR3 length: 15 residues. CDR1 SGDLS and CDR2 YYNGEE come from the germline V gene. The CDR3 DNA is TGTGCCAGCAGCGTAGGCGCGGGGGGGCCGGGCATTCAGTACTTC. Protein product: CASSVGAGGPGIQYF.

The CDR3 nucleotides read TGCGCCAGCAGCCCGACCATGGGTCCTAATGAAAAACTGTTTTTT. It specifies CASSPTMGPNEKLFF. The chain is built from TRBV4-3 and TRBJ1-4, with unresolved D. CDR3 length equals 15 residues. V lost 4 bases and J lost 3, with 12 bases in between. Germline V gene sequence: CDR1 LGHNA, CDR2 YSLEER.

In its sample, this clonotype was seen a few times. This chain connects TRBV4-3 to TRBJ1-2; 9 nucleotides line up with TRBD1. CDR1 is LGHNA and CDR2 is YSLEER in the germline V gene. V gave up 3 bases and J gave up 4 bases; unmatched junction bases: 3. The CDR3 runs 14 residues. CDR3 protein: CASSHQTGGYGYTF. The CDR3 DNA follows: TGCGCCAGCAGCCACCAGACAGGGGGCTATGGCTACACCTTC.

With regard to this clonotype: A junction end diverges from the germline sequence, so it may reflect a read error. The chain links TRBV29-1 to TRBJ2-3; 8 bases match TRBD1. In germline, CDR1 is SQVTM, CDR2 ANQGSEA. The CDR3 runs to 14 residues. CDR3 DNA sequence: TGCAGCTTCCTAGGACAGGGTGGCACAGATACGCAGTGTTTT. Translation: CSFLGQGGTDTQCF.

The sample holds many counts of this clonotype. The chain employs TRBV7-9 and TRBJ1-2; D unresolved. The V gene lost 0 bases and the J gene lost 5 bases, with 13 bases spanning the gap. In germline, CDR1 is SEHNR, CDR2 FQNEAQ (reference sequence). This CDR3 is 15 amino acids long. This CDR3 reads CASSLAASGGYGYTF. The CDR3 DNA reads as TGTGCCAGCAGCTTAGCGGCTTCCGGCGGGTATGGCTACACCTTC.

This clonotype was observed at least ten times. The chain is built from TRBV7-9 and TRBJ2-1; D not resolved. The germline CDR1 and CDR2 sequences are SEHNR and FQNEAQ (reference sequence). V shed 2 bases and J shed 9 bases, with 5 bases lying between them. CDR3 length: 11 amino acids. CDR3: CASSLRGEQFF. CDR3 nucleotide sequence: TGTGCCAGCAGCTTACGCGGTGAGCAGTTCTTC. Filled out from reference TRBV7-9 and TRBJ2-1, the complete variable domain reads DTGVSQNPRHKITKRGQNVTFRCDPISEHNRLYWYRQTLGQGPEFLTYFQNEAQLEKSRLLSDRFSAERPKGSFSTLEIQRTEQGDSAMYLCASSLRGEQFFGPGTRLTVL.

The CDR3 region has the DNA TGTGCCAGCAGCGTAGGGACGGACCAACGGCCCCAGCATTTT. Protein sequence: CASSVGTDQRPQHF. This chain connects TRBV9 to TRBJ1-5; D is uncertain. The V and J ends lost 0 bases and 9 bases respectively, with 13 bases between them. Per the germline V gene, CDR1 is SGDLS and CDR2 is YYNGEE. The CDR3 consists of 14 residues.

This clonotype is a singleton in its sample. V usage is TRBV7-6 and J usage is TRBJ2-7; D is perhaps TRBD1 (6 bases). Germline V gene sequence: CDR1 SGHVS, CDR2 FNYEAQ. Trimming removed 2 bases at V and 7 bases at J, with 18 bases between. The CDR3 contains 15 residues. The CDR3 protein is CASSLQGQRINEQYF. DNA of the CDR3: TGTGCCAGCAGCTTACAGGGGCAGAGGATCAATGAGCAGTACTTC.

This clonotype has more than one count but fewer than ten. V gene TRBV7-2 combines with J gene TRBJ2-1; 9 nucleotides align to TRBD2. The V gene's germline CDR1 is SGHTA and CDR2 FQGNSA. The ends lost 11 bases at V and 0 bases at J; junction bases unmatched: 2. This CDR3 spans 13 amino acids. CDR3 in amino acids: CAGAGGSYNEQFF. As DNA, the CDR3 is TGTGCCGGAGCGGGGGGCTCCTACAATGAGCAGTTCTTC. Full variable domain (outside the CDR3, taken from reference TRBV7-2 and TRBJ2-1): GAGVSQSPSNKVTEKGKDVELRCDPISGHTALYWYRQSLGQGLEFLIYFQGNSAPDKSGLPSDRFSAERTGGSVSTLTIQRTQQEDSAVYLCAGAGGSYNEQFFGPGTRLTVL.

This clonotype was counted only a few times. The rearrangement links TRBV2 to TRBJ1-6; 7 positions agree with TRBD1. In germline, CDR1 is SNHLY, CDR2 FYNNEI. J was trimmed by 8 bases and V by 6 bases; bases with no gene match: 7. The CDR3 has 14 residues. The CDR3 loop reads CASRLRQGDSPLHF. CDR3 DNA sequence: TGTGCCAGCAGGCTACGACAGGGCGATTCACCCCTCCACTTT.

The CDR3 DNA is TGCAGTGCTAGAGAGGGAGGAGGCAATAACTACGAGCAGTACTTC. Protein product: CSAREGGGNNYEQYF. This chain connects TRBV20-1 to TRBJ2-7, with a weak D call TRBD2 (6 bases). V was cut by 0 bases and J by 3 bases, with 15 bases left in between. The CDR3 loop spans 15 amino acids. Germline V lookup: CDR1 DFQATT, CDR2 SNEGSKA (reference sequence).

The chain joins TRBV25-1 to TRBJ1-6; 9 nucleotides align to TRBD1. The germline CDR1 and CDR2 sequences are MGHDK and SYGVNS. The V segment lost 6 bases and the J segment 9 bases; nucleotides outside the gene matches: 9. The CDR3 contains 15 residues. Written as DNA, the CDR3 is TGTGCCAGCAGCCCTTTACAGGGGGCAGGTTCACCCCTCCACTTT. Its translation: CASSPLQGAGSPLHF.

The genes are TRBV2 and TRBJ1-5; 12 bases are shared with TRBD1. CDR1 is SNHLY, CDR2 FYNNEI, per germline. The length of the CDR3 is 16 residues. The V gene end was trimmed by 5 bases and the J gene end by 5 bases; junction bases not matched to a gene: 7. The CDR3 loop is CASSLHGTGGHQPQHF. DNA for the CDR3: TGTGCCAGCAGTCTCCATGGGACAGGGGGCCATCAGCCCCAGCATTTT.

The chain uses TRBV5-8 and TRBJ1-2; 7 nucleotides align to TRBD1. V was clipped by 5 bases and J by 5 bases; unmatched bases: 9. The CDR3 spans 14 residues. Germline V gene sequence: CDR1 SGHTS, CDR2 YDEGEE. The DNA of the CDR3 is TGTGCCAGCAGATGGAACAGGGGAGAATATGGCTACACCTTC. The encoded protein is CASRWNRGEYGYTF.

This clonotype was observed a handful of times. The CDR3 here is CSVGERGSANVLTF. CDR3 in DNA: TGCAGCGTTGGAGAGAGGGGGTCAGCCAACGTCCTGACTTTC. The chain carries TRBV29-1 and TRBJ2-6, with a tentative D call TRBD1 (6 bases). The V gene lost 4 bases and the J gene lost 7 bases, with 14 bases spanning the gap. Looked up from germline, CDR1 is SQVTM and CDR2 is ANQGSEA. The CDR3 has 14 residues.

The chain recombines TRBV7-8 with TRBJ2-7, with 10 bases identical to TRBD2. The CDR3 is 15 amino acids. Per germline, CDR1 SGHVS and CDR2 FQNEAQ. V gave up 3 bases and J gave up 3 bases; unmatched junction bases: 5. In DNA, the CDR3 is TGTGCCAGCAGCTTTTCTAGCGGGGGCTACTACGAGCAGTACTTC. Its protein product is CASSFSSGGYYEQYF.

The chain combines TRBV6-1 with TRBJ1-6; possible D gene TRBD1, 6 bases. The CDR3 is 17 amino acids. Germline-derived CDR1 and CDR2 are MNHNS and SASEGT. Trimming removed 6 bases from V and 0 bases from J, with 15 bases in between. The CDR3 reads CASRQIGGHSYNSPLHF. Written as DNA, the CDR3 is TGTGCCAGCAGACAAATCGGGGGGCACTCCTATAATTCACCCCTCCACTTT.

The V and J genes are TRBV12-3 or TRBV12-4 and TRBJ2-7, with D possibly matching TRBD1 (6 bases). This CDR3 has 14 amino acids. V lost 2 bases to trimming and J lost 4 bases, with 12 bases between them. In DNA form, the CDR3 reads TGTGCCAGCAGTTTACCGGGGACACCATACGAGCAGTACTTC. This gives the protein CASSLPGTPYEQYF.